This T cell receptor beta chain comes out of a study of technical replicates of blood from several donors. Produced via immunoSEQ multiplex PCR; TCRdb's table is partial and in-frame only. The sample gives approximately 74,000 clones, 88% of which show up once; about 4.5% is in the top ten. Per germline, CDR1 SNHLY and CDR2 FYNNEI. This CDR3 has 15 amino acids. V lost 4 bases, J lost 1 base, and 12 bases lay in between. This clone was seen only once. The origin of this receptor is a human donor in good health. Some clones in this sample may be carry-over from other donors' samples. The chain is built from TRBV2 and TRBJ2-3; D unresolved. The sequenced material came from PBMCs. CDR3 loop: CASSGGGSRTDTQYF. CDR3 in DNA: TGTGCCAGCAGTGGAGGCGGAAGCCGCACAGATACGCAGTATTTT.